Below are 20 T cell receptor beta chains sequenced from a single sample in a study of memory CD4+ T cells and cytomegalovirus serostatus (dated by TCRdb to about 2019). Single viable CD3+CD4+CD8-CD45RO+ cells were sorted as memory CD4+ T cells on a FACSAria II. Receptor libraries were prepared by the immunoSEQ multiplex PCR assay. TCRdb's version of the immuneACCESS table is confined to in-frame rearrangements and falls short of the full clone set. An unresolved V gene accounts for under half of the shortfall where checked; the remainder is of unknown origin. This sample has under 50,000 clones in its table, and less than 80% of those were observed once. The ten largest clones represent about 5.8% of the sample. Sequencing input: memory CD4+ T cells from blood. Source of these receptors: an adult in good health and CMV-seropositive.

The chain recombines TRBV7-2 with TRBJ2-3; TRBD2 might be the D (6 bases). The germline V gene encodes CDR1 SGHTA and CDR2 FQGNSA. This CDR3 has 13 amino acids. V dropped 0 bases and J dropped 5 bases, with 6 bases sitting between them. In DNA form, the CDR3 reads TGTGCCAGCAGCTTAGCCGGGGGAGATACGCAGTATTTT. Translated: CASSLAGGDTQYF.

This chain links TRBV5-4 with TRBJ2-7; 10 bases are a match to TRBD2. This CDR3 region has 15 residues. Trimming cost V 5 bases and J 0 bases; bases outside gene matches: 5. Looked up from germline, CDR1 is SGHNT and CDR2 is YYREEE (reference sequence). The CDR3 here is CASSRSSGSSYEQYF. The CDR3 region has the DNA TGTGCCAGCAGTAGGTCTAGCGGGAGCTCCTACGAGCAGTACTTC.

This clone was found once. V usage is TRBV11-2 and J usage is TRBJ1-4, with 8 bases fitting TRBD1. The V segment lost 6 bases and the J segment 10 bases; nucleotides outside the gene matches: 19. The CDR3 length is 17 residues. In germline, CDR1 is SGHAT, CDR2 FQNNGV. The DNA for the CDR3 is TGTGCCAGCAGATCAATTCGGGCGGACAGGGTTGCAGGAAAACTGTTTTTT. Its translation is CASRSIRADRVAGKLFF.

This clone occurred once. The rearrangement joins TRBV6-1 to TRBJ2-5; no firm D call. Trimming cost V 8 bases and J 3 bases, with 7 bases left between them. CDR1 and CDR2 (germline): MNHNS, SASEGT. The CDR3 contains 11 residues. CDR3 coding DNA: TGTGCCAGCGGACCCGAAGAGACCCAGTACTTC. It is translated as CASGPEETQYF.

A single count supports this clone. V is TRBV13 and J is TRBJ2-1, with D tentatively TRBD2 (5 bases). The V end lost 5 bases, the J end lost 3 bases, and 17 bases lay between the germline ends. Germline-derived CDR1 and CDR2 are PRHDT and FYEKMQ (reference sequence). CDR3 length: 16 residues. CDR3 loop: CASSRTAGNVYNEQFF. DNA of the CDR3: TGTGCCAGCAGCCGCACAGCCGGGAACGTCTACAATGAGCAGTTCTTC.

This chain joins TRBV7-2 and TRBJ2-7; no clear D gene. Germline CDR1 and CDR2: SGHTA and FQGNSA. Between the trimmed V and J ends, which lost 5 bases and 3 bases, there was a span of 17 bases. CDR3 size: 15 residues. CDR3 amino acids: CASSPGRVASYEQYF. CDR3 sequence (DNA): TGTGCCAGCAGCCCCGGGCGTGTTGCTAGCTACGAGCAGTACTTC. Combining the CDR3 with reference TRBV7-2 and TRBJ2-7 gives the whole variable domain GAGVSQSPSNKVTEKGKDVELRCDPISGHTALYWYRQSLGQGLEFLIYFQGNSAPDKSGLPSDRFSAERTGGSVSTLTIQRTQQEDSAVYLCASSPGRVASYEQYFGPGTRLTVT.

CDR3 coding DNA: TGTGCCAGCAGTTTAATCAACGGAGTAGAGACCCAGTACTTC. The encoded protein is CASSLINGVETQYF. The chain uses TRBV28 and TRBJ2-5; D unclear. Germline assignment: CDR1 MDHEN and CDR2 SYDVKM. This CDR3 has 14 residues. V lost 2 bases and J lost 4, with 11 bases in between.

The chain recombines TRBV9 with TRBJ2-2; 7 bases align to TRBD2. V lost 1 base to trimming and J lost 7 bases; unmatched junction nucleotides: 1. The CDR3 loop spans 13 amino acids. Looked up from germline, CDR1 is SGDLS and CDR2 is YYNGEE. This chain's CDR3 is CASSVWEGGELFF. The DNA of the CDR3 is TGTGCCAGCAGCGTATGGGAGGGCGGGGAGCTGTTTTTT.

J is TRBJ2-1 and V is TRBV5-6; TRBD1 matches at 7 bases. V lost 1 base, J lost 12 bases, and 4 bases stayed unmatched. The CDR3 has 12 amino acids. The germline gives CDR1 SGHDT, CDR2 YYEEEE. Here the CDR3 reads CASSLRQGGQFF. Here the CDR3 DNA reads TGTGCCAGCAGCTTGAGACAGGGTGGGCAGTTCTTC.

The chain employs TRBV7-2 and TRBJ1-5; D is perhaps TRBD1 (6 bases). V lost 1 base and J lost 7, with 14 bases in between. Germline CDR1 reads SGHTA; CDR2 reads FQGNSA. The CDR3 runs 15 residues. CDR3 nucleotide sequence: TGTGCCAGCAGCTTAGGTGCGGGGGCACAACAGCCCCAGCATTTT. Protein product: CASSLGAGAQQPQHF.

The chain is built from TRBV6-5 and TRBJ2-7; D is unclear. The CDR3 spans 13 residues. Germline V gene sequence: CDR1 MNHEY, CDR2 SVGAGI. Trimming pared 0 bases from V and 7 bases from J, leaving 10 bases between. The CDR3 nucleotides are TGTGCCAGCAGTTACTCCTCTACTCGGGAGCAGTACTTC. As protein: CASSYSSTREQYF.

V is TRBV6-6 and J is TRBJ1-5, with D possibly being TRBD1 (5 bases). CDR3 length: 13 amino acids. Trimming stripped 0 bases from V and 9 bases from J, with 9 bases between. Looked up from germline, CDR1 is MNHNY and CDR2 is SVGAGI (reference sequence). The CDR3 loop is CASSYSTETPQHF. Written as DNA, the CDR3 is TGTGCCAGCAGTTACTCGACAGAGACGCCCCAGCATTTT.

V usage is TRBV4-2 and J usage is TRBJ1-2; D perhaps matches TRBD1 (6 bases). Germline V gene sequence: CDR1 LGHNA, CDR2 YNFKEQ. The length of the CDR3 is 14 residues. Trimming cost V 2 bases and J 3 bases, with 10 bases left between them. CDR3 protein: CASSQSDSYYGYTF. CDR3 bases: TGTGCCAGCAGCCAATCGGACAGCTACTATGGCTACACCTTC.

V is TRBV5-6 and J is TRBJ1-1; a possible D gene is TRBD1 (5 bases). CDR1 is SGHDT and CDR2 is YYEEEE in the germline V gene. Trimming pared 3 bases from V and 2 bases from J, leaving 8 bases between. This CDR3 has 13 amino acids. The DNA of the CDR3 is TGTGCCAGCAGCTCGGACACTAACACTGAAGCTTTCTTT. It specifies CASSSDTNTEAFF.

The gene calls are TRBV4-3 and TRBJ2-3; 11 nucleotides line up with TRBD2. The CDR3 sequence is 16 residues long. The V and J ends lost 0 bases and 4 bases, in that order; junction bases with no gene match: 3. Germline V gives CDR1 LGHNA, CDR2 YSLEER. The CDR3 region is CASSQDVAGGSDTQYF. DNA for the CDR3: TGCGCCAGCAGCCAAGACGTAGCGGGAGGGTCAGATACGCAGTATTTT.

This chain joins TRBV2 and TRBJ2-3, with D maybe TRBD1 (7 bases). V shed 2 bases and J shed 3 bases, with 12 bases lying between them. Germline loops: CDR1 SNHLY, CDR2 FYNNEI. The CDR3 length is 15 residues. The CDR3 DNA reads as TGTGCCAGCAGTGAACGGCAGGGGGGAACAGATACGCAGTATTTT. Its translation is CASSERQGGTDTQYF. Full variable domain (outside the CDR3, taken from reference TRBV2 and TRBJ2-3): EPEVTQTPSHQVTQMGQEVILRCVPISNHLYFYWYRQILGQKVEFLVSFYNNEISEKSEIFDDQFSVERPDGSNFTLKIRSTKLEDSAMYFCASSERQGGTDTQYFGPGTRLTVL.

This clone was seen more than once but under ten times. CDR3 protein: CAISDVGGYTF. The CDR3 DNA reads as TGTGCCATCAGTGATGTGGGCGGCTACACCTTC. The chain joins TRBV10-3 to TRBJ1-2, with D hard to call. CDR1 is ENHRY, CDR2 SYGVKD, per germline. Trimming cost V 3 bases and J 8 bases, with 7 bases left between them. CDR3 length equals 11 residues.

This chain uses TRBV6-5 with TRBJ1-2, with no clear D. V lost 0 bases, J lost 5 bases, and 7 bases lay in between. CDR1 and CDR2 from the germline V gene are MNHEY and SVGAGI. The CDR3 covers 13 residues. The CDR3 DNA follows: TGTGCCAGCAGTTACTCGCGGGCTTATGGCTACACCTTC. It specifies CASSYSRAYGYTF.

V is TRBV5-1 and J is TRBJ1-1; 8 bases align to TRBD1. Germline loops: CDR1 SGHRS, CDR2 YFSETQ. Trimming took 4 bases from V and 0 from J; bases not matched to a gene: 8. The CDR3 extends over 16 amino acids. This CDR3 reads CASSADRASMNTEAFF. For the CDR3, the DNA is TGCGCCAGCAGCGCGGACAGGGCTTCTATGAACACTGAAGCTTTCTTT.

V is TRBV2 and J is TRBJ1-2, with a weak D call TRBD1 (6 bases). This CDR3 spans 13 amino acids. V was pared by 6 bases and J by 4 bases, with 12 bases between. CDR1 and CDR2 from the germline V gene are SNHLY and FYNNEI. The DNA for the CDR3 is TGTGCCAGCAGCACGACAGGTATCTATGGCTACACCTTC. Its translation: CASSTTGIYGYTF.